This T cell receptor beta chain was recovered during a study of Graves' ophthalmopathy and Graves' hyperthyroidism. CDR3 length: 13 amino acids. Trimming pared 6 bases from V and 1 base from J, leaving 12 bases between. Germline CDR1 DFQATT, CDR2 SNEGSKA (reference sequence). This clonotype was recorded at least ten times. Beta-chain TCR CDR3 regions were amplified from RNA transcripts. First-round RT-PCR relied on HTBI primers, and a second-round multiplex PCR came next. Each CDR3 protein is one row after TCRdb ran MiXCR on the multiplex PCR reads. The profile covers hundreds of thousands of distinct CDR3 sequences, with 20% to 25% appearing a single time and around 3.2% taken by the ten largest. No progression to ophthalmopathy over 18 months defined stable hyperthyroidism.

The TCR was taken from a woman aged 18-30 years with stable Graves' hyperthyroidism. Material for sequencing was peripheral blood. The chain is built from TRBV20-1 and TRBJ2-5; possible D gene TRBD2, 5 bases. The CDR3 nucleotides are TGCAGTGCGCCAACTAGGGTCCAAGAGACCCAGTACTTC. The encoded protein is CSAPTRVQETQYF.